The following is a T cell receptor beta chain sequence with its context. No antigen is known for it. These data come from a study of shared clonotypes between healthy human individuals. General study points: Around 5% of naive CD4 clonotypes were common to a handful of donors. Though the depth was large, rarefaction showed that sorted-subset sequencing was incomplete. Non-shared clonotypes were found to have lower generation probabilities than the clonotypes that were shared by all four of the sorted-subset donors.

As originally analysed: Because ImmunoSEQ provided only junction sequences with no quality scores, the filtering differed. Sequencing was performed with immunoSEQ multiplex PCR; in TCRdb, only in-frame clones are kept and a portion is missing. V, J and clone size are those of that table, while D and trimming were read from the DNA. The sample has about 1 million clones, about 74% seen once. CDR1 LGHNT and CDR2 FRNRAP come from the germline V gene. The CDR3 consists of 13 residues. Deletions cut 4 bases from V and 2 bases from J, with 6 bases between. The rearrangement links TRBV12-5 to TRBJ1-5; D is possibly TRBD1 (6 bases). The sequence was obtained from a man between 18 and 29 years old in good health. The sample taken for sequencing was memory CD4+ T cells sorted from blood. This sample's subset: CD45RA-negative fraction. CDR3 DNA sequence: TGTGCTAGTGGTTACAGGGGCAATCAGCCCCAGCATTTT. As protein: CASGYRGNQPQHF.